The rows below give T cell receptor beta chains drawn from one sample of a study of shared clonotypes between healthy human individuals. Method: immunoSEQ multiplex PCR; TCRdb's copy keeps in-frame clones and lacks some. This sample has roughly 890,000 clones; approximately 92% occur once, and the top ten carry less than 25%. Sequenced input: naive CD8+ T cells sorted from blood. These receptors all come from a man under 40 in good health. The conserved cysteine and the conserved F or W are not part of the CDR3 here.

v_gene	j_gene	CDR3aa
TRBV11-2	TRBJ1-2	ASTPDGLSARGYGYT
TRBV5-5	TRBJ2-6	ASSFEWGWVGANVLT
TRBV7-8	TRBJ2-7	ASSLQGPIYEQY
TRBV7-9	TRBJ2-3	ASRISGTGWDTQY
TRBV11-2	TRBJ2-1	ASSLDGLAGGPPYNEQF
TRBV11-2	TRBJ2-5	ASSSRAGGERETQY
TRBV11-2	TRBJ2-5	ASSRWEMGETQY
TRBV5-6	TRBJ1-4	ASSTGPGSSSEKLF
TRBV7-9	TRBJ2-3	ASSQDSTDTQY
TRBV6-1	TRBJ1-2	ASSERRGYGYT
TRBV27	TRBJ1-4	ASSLYTEGPLF
TRBV11-2	TRBJ1-4	ASSTSTGGELDEKLF
TRBV28	TRBJ2-7	ASSPGDSSYEQY
TRBV2	TRBJ2-7	ASMDGQFYEQY
TRBV27	TRBJ2-1	ASSLAGFNEQF
TRBV7-9	TRBJ1-4	ASSKTGGFEKLF
TRBV28	TRBJ2-2	ASSSGDKTGELF
TRBV5-4	TRBJ1-2	ASREIDRGGDGYT
TRBV7-2	TRBJ1-1	ASSLPRVEMNTEAF
TRBV29-1	TRBJ2-1	SAAGLAAYNEQF
TRBV5-5	TRBJ2-7	ASSLRRGASGRYYEQY
TRBV29-1	TRBJ1-5	SVDFEGQPQH
TRBV19	TRBJ2-2	ASCVWNTGELF
TRBV5-4	TRBJ2-6	ASSLVGSGANVLT
TRBV29-1	TRBJ2-5	SVATNSSRHQETQY
TRBV6-6	TRBJ1-1	ASSLAGGNTEAF
TRBV29-1	TRBJ2-7	SARLAGTSYEQY
TRBV29-1	TRBJ2-7	SVGAGLAGAYEQY
TRBV9	TRBJ2-7	ASSVGTSGSLHSYEQY
TRBV19	TRBJ2-1	ASSIPFSPYNEQF
TRBV27	TRBJ2-7	ASSLRDNSYEQY
TRBV6-9	TRBJ2-5	ASSYLETQY
TRBV7-2	TRBJ2-1	ASSLFGAPSYNEQF
TRBV7-9	TRBJ1-1	ASSLDPGNGVNTEAF
TRBV28	TRBJ2-5	ASPHQGETQY
TRBV27	TRBJ2-7	ASSLLEAFHEQY
TRBV7-9	TRBJ1-5	ASSLSTGPDQPQH
TRBV6-1	TRBJ1-2	ASMGGGNDYGYT